The present entry profiles one T cell receptor (beta chain) with its context. This sample stems from a study of PD-L1 blockade in urothelial cancer. Study-level background: T cells numbered a median of about 150,000 in the blood samples.

TCRdb's table, derived via immunoSEQ multiplex PCR, lists solely in-frame clones and lacks some. The data contain tens of thousands of clones, about 90% of them seen just once; the ten biggest clones take up 6.5% to 8%. The CDR3 sequence is 11 residues long. Deletions cut 5 bases from V and 6 bases from J, with 7 bases between. From germline, CDR1 is SGHVS and CDR2 FNYEAQ. Sequencing was performed on PBMCs, taken around atezolizumab (anti-PD-L1) treatment. The source of this sequence is a man aged 60-69 years with urothelial cancer. J is TRBJ1-1 and V is TRBV7-6, with no clear D. CDR3 sequence: CASSQVAEAFF. The CDR3 DNA reads TGTGCCAGCAGCCAGGTCGCTGAAGCTTTCTTT.